This entry lists 13 T cell receptor beta chains sequenced from one sample in a study of cytomegalovirus exposure and HLA in healthy donors. 60 Vbeta and 13 Jbeta primers were used in PCR. Clones were read by immunoSEQ multiplex PCR, and TCRdb kept only the in-frame ones, dropping some. The sample holds 150,000 to 200,000 clones, 82% seen once. Sequencing input: PBMCs. The receptors come from a girl aged 2 to 9 in good health and CMV-seropositive.

The chain carries TRBV4-2 and TRBJ1-5; D is possibly TRBD1 (5 bases). The CDR3 totals 14 residues. The V and J ends lost 5 bases and 6 bases respectively, with 14 bases between them. Germline CDR1 and CDR2: LGHNA and YNFKEQ. The CDR3 spells CASSYSRTGQPQHF. CDR3 sequence (DNA): TGTGCCAGCAGCTACTCCCGAACAGGTCAGCCCCAGCATTTT.

The gene calls are TRBV7-8 and TRBJ1-2, with D maybe TRBD1 (6 bases). This CDR3 spans 13 amino acids. With 3 bases removed from V and 7 bases from J, the gap between germline ends came to 12 bases. Germline loops: CDR1 SGHVS, CDR2 FQNEAQ. The CDR3 sequence is CASSFEQGFGYTF. As DNA, the CDR3 is TGTGCCAGCAGCTTCGAACAGGGCTTTGGCTACACCTTC.

This clone has just a few counts. The rearrangement uses TRBV2 and TRBJ1-1; the D gene is possibly TRBD1 (6 bases). Between the trimmed V and J ends, which lost 7 bases and 1 base, there was a span of 13 bases. Germline V CDR1 and CDR2: SNHLY, FYNNEI. This CDR3 is built from 14 residues. In DNA, the CDR3 is TGTGCCAGCAATATGGTCAGGGGGAACACTGAAGCTTTCTTT. This sequence encodes CASNMVRGNTEAFF.

The chain uses TRBV6-1 and TRBJ1-5; 7 bases align to TRBD1. Per the germline V gene, CDR1 is MNHNS and CDR2 is SASEGT. The ends lost 2 bases at V and 4 bases at J; junction bases unmatched: 2. The length of the CDR3 is 14 residues. The CDR3 DNA reads TGTGCCAGCAGTGAAATACAGGGGAATCAGCCCCAGCATTTT. Protein: CASSEIQGNQPQHF.

This clone was counted a single time. The V gene is TRBV13, the J gene TRBJ2-3, with 9 nucleotides matching TRBD2. Germline values: CDR1 PRHDT, CDR2 FYEKMQ (reference sequence). This CDR3 has 15 amino acids. Trimming removed 3 bases from V and 4 bases from J; junction bases left unmatched: 5. CDR3 residues: CASSFTAGGADTQYF. CDR3 nucleotide sequence: TGTGCCAGCAGCTTCACGGCGGGAGGGGCAGATACGCAGTATTTT.

This clone was counted once. The chain uses TRBV19 and TRBJ2-5; tentative D call: TRBD2 (5 bases). The CDR3 totals 13 residues. The V end lost 3 bases, the J end lost 7 bases, and 12 bases lay between the germline ends. Germline CDR1 and CDR2: LNHDA and SQIVND (reference sequence). The CDR3 DNA reads TGTGCCAGTAGTATCGATATTCGGGGGACCCAGTACTTC. It is translated as CASSIDIRGTQYF.

V and J are TRBV5-4 and TRBJ1-1, with 9 positions matching TRBD1. J was trimmed by 0 bases and V by 6 bases; bases with no gene match: 9. The CDR3 has 16 residues. Germline V gene sequence: CDR1 SGHNT, CDR2 YYREEE (reference sequence). The CDR3 bases are TGTGCCAGCACCACCGGGACAGGGTCAATGAACACTGAAGCTTTCTTT. Encoded protein: CASTTGTGSMNTEAFF.

This chain joins TRBV6-5 and TRBJ2-7; 9 positions agree with TRBD2. Unmatched junction bases numbered 12, after V lost 2 bases and J lost 7 bases. The CDR3 totals 16 residues. The germline CDR1 and CDR2 sequences are MNHEY and SVGAGI. CDR3 DNA sequence: TGTGCCAGCAGTTACCTTGGGGCGGGAGGGCCAAGGGAGCAGTACTTC. It translates to CASSYLGAGGPREQYF.

The gene calls are TRBV5-1 and TRBJ1-3; D remains ambiguous. The germline gives CDR1 SGHRS, CDR2 YFSETQ. The CDR3 contains 16 residues. V was trimmed by 4 bases and J by 0 bases, leaving 14 bases between them. CDR3 in DNA: TGCGCCAGCAGCACTGAACAGATGAGCTCTGGAAACACCATATATTTT. Its translation: CASSTEQMSSGNTIYF. The entire variable domain, with the rest obtained from reference TRBV5-1 and TRBJ1-3, is as follows: KAGVTQTPRYLIKTRGQQVTLSCSPISGHRSVSWYQQTPGQGLQFLFEYFSETQRNKGNFPGRFSGRQFSNSRSEMNVSTLELGDSALYLCASSTEQMSSGNTIYFGEGSWLTVV.

V usage is TRBV7-9 and J usage is TRBJ2-1; perhaps TRBD1 as D (6 bases). This CDR3 is built from 13 residues. Trimming shortened V by 5 bases and J by 8 bases, and 13 bases separated the two germline ends. Germline lookup yields CDR1 SEHNR and CDR2 FQNEAQ (reference sequence). CDR3 region: CASSETGADEQFF. The CDR3 DNA reads TGTGCCAGCAGCGAGACAGGAGCCGATGAGCAGTTCTTC.

CDR3 DNA: TGTGCCAGCAGCACTAGCGGGATGCCCGGTGGGGAGCTGTTTTTT. As protein: CASSTSGMPGGELFF. The V and J genes are TRBV9 and TRBJ2-2; 10 nucleotides line up with TRBD2. Germline values: CDR1 SGDLS, CDR2 YYNGEE. V lost 4 bases to trimming and J lost 8 bases; unmatched junction nucleotides: 8. This CDR3 comprises 15 residues.

This clone was detected only a few times. The V call is TRBV18, the J call TRBJ2-6, with D perhaps matching TRBD1 (6 bases). Trimming took off 1 base at V and 2 bases at J, with 6 bases between the two ends. Germline V gene sequence: CDR1 KGHSH, CDR2 LQKENI. This CDR3 contains 15 residues. The CDR3 spells CASSPQGAGANVLTF. CDR3 nucleotide sequence: TGTGCCAGCTCACCACAGGGGGCTGGGGCCAACGTCCTGACTTTC.

V and J are TRBV5-8 and TRBJ2-7; D is unresolved. Looked up from germline, CDR1 is SGHTS and CDR2 is YDEGEE. CDR3 length: 12 residues. The V gene lost 4 bases and the J gene lost 1 base, with 6 bases spanning the gap. The CDR3 here is CASSLFSYEQYF. As DNA, the CDR3 is TGTGCCAGCAGCCTCTTTTCCTACGAGCAGTACTTC.